This TCR beta chain derives from a study of control samples from healthy donors and cancer patients (dated by TCRdb to between 2020 and 2021). Libraries were constructed by the immunoSEQ multiplex PCR assay. Imported from immuneACCESS, the table was reduced by TCRdb to in-frame sequences with V and J called. These copies leave out some clones; in studies compared against another copy, an unresolved V gene accounts for under half, and the cause of the remainder is not known. The sample table lists 100,000 or so clones, under 95% of them with a count of one. Under 3% of the sample lies in the top ten. V is shortened by 3 bases, J by 4 bases, and the region joining them spans 7 bases. CDR1 and CDR2, per the germline V gene, are KGHSH and LQKENI. Taken from cysteine to phenylalanine, the CDR3 has 12 residues. Only the CDR3 DNA stays, 36 bases, in frame from base 1. With respect to this clone: No cognate antigen has been identified for it. Base-call qualities are not available, and no considerably larger clone is one nucleotide away.

The receptor chain draws on TRBV18 and TRBJ2-7; 6 matching bases give a weak D call of TRBD1. This TCR was sampled from a woman between 18 and 30 years old in good health. Sequenced: blood. In nucleotides, the sequence is TGTGCCAGCTCACCGGACAGTTACGAGCAGTACTTC. It encodes CASSPDSYEQYF.